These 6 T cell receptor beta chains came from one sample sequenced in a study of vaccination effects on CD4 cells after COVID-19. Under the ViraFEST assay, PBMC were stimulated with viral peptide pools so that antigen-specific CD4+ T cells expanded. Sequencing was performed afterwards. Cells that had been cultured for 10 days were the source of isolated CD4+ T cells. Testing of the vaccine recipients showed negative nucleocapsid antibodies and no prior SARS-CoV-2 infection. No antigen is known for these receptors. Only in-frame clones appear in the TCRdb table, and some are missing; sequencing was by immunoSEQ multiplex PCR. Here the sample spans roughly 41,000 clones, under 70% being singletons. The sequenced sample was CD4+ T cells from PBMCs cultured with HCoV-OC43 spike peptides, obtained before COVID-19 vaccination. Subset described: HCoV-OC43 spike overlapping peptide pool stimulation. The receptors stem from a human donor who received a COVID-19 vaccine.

Written as DNA, the CDR3 is TGCGCCAGCAGTGAGTCGCTTAGGGCTTCGACTAATGAAAAACTGTTTTTT. The encoded protein is CASSESLRASTNEKLFF. This rearrangement joins TRBV10-2 to TRBJ1-4; D ambiguous. Germline CDR1 and CDR2: WSHSY and SAAADI. This CDR3 is 17 amino acids long. The V and J ends lost 0 bases and 2 bases respectively, with 13 bases between them.

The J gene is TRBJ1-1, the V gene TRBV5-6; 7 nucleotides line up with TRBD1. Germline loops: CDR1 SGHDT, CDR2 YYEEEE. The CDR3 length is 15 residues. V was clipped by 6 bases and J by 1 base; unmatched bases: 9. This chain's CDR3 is CASTIYRGWNTEAFF. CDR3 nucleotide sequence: TGTGCCAGCACCATTTACAGGGGTTGGAACACTGAAGCTTTCTTT.

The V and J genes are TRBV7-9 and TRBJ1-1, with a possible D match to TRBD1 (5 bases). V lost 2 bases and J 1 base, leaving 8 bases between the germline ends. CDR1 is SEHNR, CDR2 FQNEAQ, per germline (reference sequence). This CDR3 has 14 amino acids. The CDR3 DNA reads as TGTGCCAGCAGCTTAAGTGGGGGGAACACTGAAGCTTTCTTT. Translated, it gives CASSLSGGNTEAFF.

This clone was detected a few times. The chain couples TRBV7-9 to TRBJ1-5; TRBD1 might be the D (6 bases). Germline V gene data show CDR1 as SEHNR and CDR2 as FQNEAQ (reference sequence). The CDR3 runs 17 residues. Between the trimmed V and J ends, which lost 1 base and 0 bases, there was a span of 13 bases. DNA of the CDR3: TGTGCCAGCAGCTTAGGAGGAGGGGGGTATAGCAATCAGCCCCAGCATTTT. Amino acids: CASSLGGGGYSNQPQHF.

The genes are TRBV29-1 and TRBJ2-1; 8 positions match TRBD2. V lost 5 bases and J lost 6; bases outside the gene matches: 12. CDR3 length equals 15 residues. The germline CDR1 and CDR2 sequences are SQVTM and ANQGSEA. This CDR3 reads CSVRGREGEFNEQFF. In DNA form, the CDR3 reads TGCAGCGTTCGGGGACGGGAGGGCGAGTTCAATGAGCAGTTCTTC.

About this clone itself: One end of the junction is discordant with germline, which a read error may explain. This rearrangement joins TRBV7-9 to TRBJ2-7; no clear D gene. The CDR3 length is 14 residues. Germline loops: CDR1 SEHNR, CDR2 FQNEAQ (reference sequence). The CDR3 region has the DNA TGTGCCAGCAGCTTAGAAGGGTTGCGTTACGAACAGTACTTC. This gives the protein CASSLEGLRYEQYF.